This TCR beta chain emerged from a study of blood T cell repertoires in COVID-19. For the study at large: The study drew acute and convalescent COVID-19 samples from the United States, Italy and Spain.

As originally analysed: For nucleated cells, counts were estimated from reference gene primer amplification. Using immunoSEQ multiplex PCR, the repertoire was profiled, and TCRdb retains in-frame clones only, with some absent. The D gene and trimming were derived from the DNA, and the V and J assignments and clone size from that table. The table includes some 200,000 clones, 85% detected once. This CDR3 has 16 amino acids. Germline CDR1 is SGHRS and CDR2 is YFSETQ. V was clipped by 0 bases and J by 4 bases, with 16 bases between them. Material for sequencing was peripheral blood. This clonotype was sampled from a woman between 70 and 85 years old with COVID-19, enrolled during active disease. The chain has TRBV5-1 and TRBJ1-1, with D possibly matching TRBD1 (5 bases). For the CDR3, the DNA is TGCGCCAGCAGCTTGGCCGAAACGGCGGGGACCACTGAAGCTTTCTTT. It codes for CASSLAETAGTTEAFF.